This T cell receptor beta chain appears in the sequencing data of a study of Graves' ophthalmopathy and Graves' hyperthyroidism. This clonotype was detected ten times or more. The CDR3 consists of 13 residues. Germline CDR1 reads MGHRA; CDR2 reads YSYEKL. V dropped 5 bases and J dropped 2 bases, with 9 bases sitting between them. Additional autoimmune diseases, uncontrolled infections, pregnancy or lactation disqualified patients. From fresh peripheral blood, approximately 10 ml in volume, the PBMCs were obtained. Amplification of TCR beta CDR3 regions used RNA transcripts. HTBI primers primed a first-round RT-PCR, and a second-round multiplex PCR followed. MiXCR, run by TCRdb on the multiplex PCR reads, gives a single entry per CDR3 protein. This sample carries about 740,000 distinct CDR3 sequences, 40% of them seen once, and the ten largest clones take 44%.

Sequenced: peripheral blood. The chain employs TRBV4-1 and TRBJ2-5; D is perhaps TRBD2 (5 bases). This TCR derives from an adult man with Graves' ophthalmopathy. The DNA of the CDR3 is TGCGCCAGCAGCAGACTACTACAAGAGACCCAGTACTTC. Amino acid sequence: CASSRLLQETQYF.